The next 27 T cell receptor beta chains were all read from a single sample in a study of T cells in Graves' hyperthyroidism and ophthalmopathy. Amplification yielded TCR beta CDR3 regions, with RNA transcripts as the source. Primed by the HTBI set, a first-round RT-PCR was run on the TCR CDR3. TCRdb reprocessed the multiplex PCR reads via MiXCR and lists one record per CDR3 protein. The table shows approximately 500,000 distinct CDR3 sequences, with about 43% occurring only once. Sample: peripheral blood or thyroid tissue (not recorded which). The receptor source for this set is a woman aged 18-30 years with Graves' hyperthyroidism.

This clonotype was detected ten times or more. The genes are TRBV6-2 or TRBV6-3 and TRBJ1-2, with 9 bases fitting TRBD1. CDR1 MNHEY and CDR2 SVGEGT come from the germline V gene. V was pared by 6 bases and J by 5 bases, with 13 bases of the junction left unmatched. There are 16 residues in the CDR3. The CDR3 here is CASSQATGGISYGYTF. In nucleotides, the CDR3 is TGTGCCAGCAGCCAAGCAACAGGGGGCATCTCATATGGCTACACCTTC.

CDR3 DNA sequence: TGCAGCCTAGGGACTAGCGGGATCTCCTACGAGCAGTACTTC. Translated: CSLGTSGISYEQYF. This chain uses TRBV29-1 with TRBJ2-7; 13 bases agree with TRBD2. Trimming cost V 8 bases and J 0 bases; bases outside gene matches: 4. Germline V gene lookup returns CDR1 SQVTM and CDR2 ANQGSEA. This CDR3 has 14 residues.

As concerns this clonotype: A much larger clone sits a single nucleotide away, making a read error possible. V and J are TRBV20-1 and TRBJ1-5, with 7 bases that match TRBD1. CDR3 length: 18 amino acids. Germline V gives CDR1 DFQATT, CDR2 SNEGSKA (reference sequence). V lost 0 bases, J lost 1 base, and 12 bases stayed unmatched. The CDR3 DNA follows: TGCAGTGCTAGAGATCTTCTTTTAGGGGGCTGGAGCAATCAGCCCCAGCATTTT. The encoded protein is CSARDLLLGGWSNQPQHF.

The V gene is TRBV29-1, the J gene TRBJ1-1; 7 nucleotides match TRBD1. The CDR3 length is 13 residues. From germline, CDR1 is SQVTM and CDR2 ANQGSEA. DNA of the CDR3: TGCACCGATCACGGGGCAGGGGGCACTGAAGCTTTCTTT. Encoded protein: CTDHGAGGTEAFF.

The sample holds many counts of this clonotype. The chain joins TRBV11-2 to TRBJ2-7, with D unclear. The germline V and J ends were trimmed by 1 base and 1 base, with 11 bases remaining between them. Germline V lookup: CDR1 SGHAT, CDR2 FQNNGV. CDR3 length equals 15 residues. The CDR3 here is CASSLGSQESYEQYF. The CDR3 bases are TGTGCCAGCAGCTTAGGATCGCAGGAATCCTACGAGCAGTACTTC.

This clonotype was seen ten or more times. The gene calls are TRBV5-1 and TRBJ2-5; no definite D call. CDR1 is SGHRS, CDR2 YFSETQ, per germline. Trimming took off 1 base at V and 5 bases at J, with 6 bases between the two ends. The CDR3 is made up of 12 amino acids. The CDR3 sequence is CASSLMIETQYF. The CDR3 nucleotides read TGCGCCAGCAGCTTGATGATCGAGACCCAGTACTTC.

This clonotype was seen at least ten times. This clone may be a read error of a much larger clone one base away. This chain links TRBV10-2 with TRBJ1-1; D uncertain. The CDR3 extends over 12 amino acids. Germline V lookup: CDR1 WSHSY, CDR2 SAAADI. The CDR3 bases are TGCGCCGGCAGTGAGTCTTACACTGAAGCTTTCTTT. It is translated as CAGSESYTEAFF.

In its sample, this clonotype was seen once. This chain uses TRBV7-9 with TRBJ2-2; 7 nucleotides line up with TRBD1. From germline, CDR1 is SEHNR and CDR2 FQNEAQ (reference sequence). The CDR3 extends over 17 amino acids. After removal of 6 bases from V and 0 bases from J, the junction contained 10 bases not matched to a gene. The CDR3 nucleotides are TGTGCCAGCAGTTCTGGGACAGCAAGTCCGAACACCGGGGAGCTGTTTTTT. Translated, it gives CASSSGTASPNTGELFF.

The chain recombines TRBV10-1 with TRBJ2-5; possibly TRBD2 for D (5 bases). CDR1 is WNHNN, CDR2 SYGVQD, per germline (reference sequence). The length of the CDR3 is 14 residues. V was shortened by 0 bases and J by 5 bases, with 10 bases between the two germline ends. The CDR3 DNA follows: TGCGCCAGCAGTGAGTCAGCGGCCCAGGAGACCCAGTACTTC. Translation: CASSESAAQETQYF.

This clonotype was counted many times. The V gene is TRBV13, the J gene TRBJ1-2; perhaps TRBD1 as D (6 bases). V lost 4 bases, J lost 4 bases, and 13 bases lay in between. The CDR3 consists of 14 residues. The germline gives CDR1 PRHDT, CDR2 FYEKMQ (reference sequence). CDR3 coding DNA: TGTGCCAGCAGCTCCCGGACAGTCAGCTATGGCTACACCTTC. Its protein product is CASSSRTVSYGYTF.

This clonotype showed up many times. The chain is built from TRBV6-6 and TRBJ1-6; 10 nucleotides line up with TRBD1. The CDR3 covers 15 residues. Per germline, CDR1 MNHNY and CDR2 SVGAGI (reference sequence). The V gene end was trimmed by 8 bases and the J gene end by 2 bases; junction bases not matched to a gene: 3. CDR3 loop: CASLTGGTYNSPLHF. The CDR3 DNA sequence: TGTGCCAGCCTGACAGGGGGCACCTATAATTCACCCCTCCACTTT.

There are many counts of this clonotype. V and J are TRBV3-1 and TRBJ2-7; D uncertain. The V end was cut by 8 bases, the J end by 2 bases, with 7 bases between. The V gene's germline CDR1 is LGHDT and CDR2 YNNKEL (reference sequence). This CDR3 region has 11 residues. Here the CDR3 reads CASGRTYEQYF. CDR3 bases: TGTGCCAGCGGACGAACCTACGAGCAGTACTTC.

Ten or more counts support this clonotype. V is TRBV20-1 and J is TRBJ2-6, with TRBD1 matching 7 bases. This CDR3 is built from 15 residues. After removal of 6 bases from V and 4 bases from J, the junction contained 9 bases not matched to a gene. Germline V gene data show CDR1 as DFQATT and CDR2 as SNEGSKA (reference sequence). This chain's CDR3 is CSATSTGTGANVLTF. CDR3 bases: TGCAGTGCCACCTCGACAGGGACGGGGGCCAACGTCCTGACTTTC.

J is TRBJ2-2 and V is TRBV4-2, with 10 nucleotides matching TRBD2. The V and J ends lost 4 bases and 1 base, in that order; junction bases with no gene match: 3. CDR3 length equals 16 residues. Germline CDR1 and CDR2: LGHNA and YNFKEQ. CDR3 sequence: CASSRRLAGNTGELFF. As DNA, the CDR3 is TGTGCCAGCAGCCGCAGACTAGCGGGGAACACCGGGGAGCTGTTTTTT.

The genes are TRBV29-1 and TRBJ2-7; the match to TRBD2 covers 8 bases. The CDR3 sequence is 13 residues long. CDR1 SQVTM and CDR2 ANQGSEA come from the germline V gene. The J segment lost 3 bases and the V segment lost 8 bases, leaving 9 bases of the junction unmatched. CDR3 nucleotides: TGCAGCTTAGGAGGGGCGGGGGGCTACGAGCAGTACTTC. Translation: CSLGGAGGYEQYF.

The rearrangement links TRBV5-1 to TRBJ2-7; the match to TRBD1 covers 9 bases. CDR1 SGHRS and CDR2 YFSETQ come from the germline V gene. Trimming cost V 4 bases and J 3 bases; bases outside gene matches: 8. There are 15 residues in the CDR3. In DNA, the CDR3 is TGCGCCAGCAGCCCAGCCCCGGGACAGGGCTACGAGCAGTACTTC. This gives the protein CASSPAPGQGYEQYF.

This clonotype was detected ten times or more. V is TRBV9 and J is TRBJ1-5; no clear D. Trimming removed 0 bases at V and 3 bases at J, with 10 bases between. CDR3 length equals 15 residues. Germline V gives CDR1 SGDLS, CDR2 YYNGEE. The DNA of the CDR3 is TGTGCCAGCAGCGTAGGCGTAGGCACCAATCAGCCCCAGCATTTT. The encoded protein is CASSVGVGTNQPQHF. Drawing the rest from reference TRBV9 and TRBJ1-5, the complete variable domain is DSGVTQTPKHLITATGQRVTLRCSPRSGDLSVYWYQQSLDQGLQFLIQYYNGEERAKGNILERFSAQQFPDLHSELNLSSLELGDSALYFCASSVGVGTNQPQHFGDGTRLSIL.

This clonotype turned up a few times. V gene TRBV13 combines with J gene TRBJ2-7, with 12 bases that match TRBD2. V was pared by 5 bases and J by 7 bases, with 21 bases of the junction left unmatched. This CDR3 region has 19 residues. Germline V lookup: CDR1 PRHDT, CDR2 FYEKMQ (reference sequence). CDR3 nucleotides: TGTGCCAGCAGCCCAGAGGCGCCTAGCGGGAGGGGGGGTGTAGGGGAGCAGTACTTC. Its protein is CASSPEAPSGRGGVGEQYF.

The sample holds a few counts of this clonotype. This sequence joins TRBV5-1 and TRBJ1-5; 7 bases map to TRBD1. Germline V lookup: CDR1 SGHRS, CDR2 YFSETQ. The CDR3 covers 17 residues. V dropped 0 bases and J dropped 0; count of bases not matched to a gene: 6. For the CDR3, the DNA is TGCGCCAGCAGCTTGGGCCCCCAGGGGGGTAGCAATCAGCCCCAGCATTTT. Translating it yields CASSLGPQGGSNQPQHF.

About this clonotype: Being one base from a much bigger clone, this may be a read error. This chain's CDR3 is CASSLVGGPQEAQYF. CDR3 DNA sequence: TGTGCCAGCAGCTTAGTTGGCGGCCCCCAAGAGGCCCAGTACTTC. The J gene is TRBJ2-5, the V gene TRBV7-6; no clear D. There are 15 residues in the CDR3. The V gene's germline CDR1 is SGHVS and CDR2 FNYEAQ.

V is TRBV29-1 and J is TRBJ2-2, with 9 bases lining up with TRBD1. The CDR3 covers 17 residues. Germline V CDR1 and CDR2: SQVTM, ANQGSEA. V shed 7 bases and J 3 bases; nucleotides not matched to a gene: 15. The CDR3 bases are TGCAGCGCTAGACAGGGGGGGCTTGCCTTGCACACCGGGGAGCTGTTTTTT. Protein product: CSARQGGLALHTGELFF.

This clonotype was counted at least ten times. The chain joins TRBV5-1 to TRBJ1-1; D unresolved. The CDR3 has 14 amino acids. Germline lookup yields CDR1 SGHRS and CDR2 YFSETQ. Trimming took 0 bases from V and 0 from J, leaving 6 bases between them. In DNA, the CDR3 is TGCGCCAGCAGCTTGGTGTCTGTGAACACTGAAGCTTTCTTT. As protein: CASSLVSVNTEAFF.

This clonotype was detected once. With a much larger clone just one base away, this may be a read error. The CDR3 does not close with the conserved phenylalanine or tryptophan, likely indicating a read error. This CDR3 is CSARTRRAGGPGEQYL. The CDR3 DNA reads TGCAGTGCTAGAACCCGGAGGGCGGGAGGGCCCGGCGAGCAGTACCTC. This chain joins TRBV20-1 and TRBJ2-7, with 9 bases matching TRBD2. The germline V gene has CDR1 DFQATT and CDR2 SNEGSKA (reference sequence). The CDR3 runs to 16 residues. With 2 bases clipped from V and 6 bases from J, the junction kept 14 bases outside the gene matches.

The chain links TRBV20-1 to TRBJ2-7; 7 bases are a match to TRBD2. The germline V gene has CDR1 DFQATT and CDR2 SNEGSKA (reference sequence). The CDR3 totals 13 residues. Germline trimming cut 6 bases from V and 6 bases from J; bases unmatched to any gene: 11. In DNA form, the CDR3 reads TGCAGTGCCAGCAGCTTATCGGGGGGCGAGCAGTACTTC. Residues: CSASSLSGGEQYF.

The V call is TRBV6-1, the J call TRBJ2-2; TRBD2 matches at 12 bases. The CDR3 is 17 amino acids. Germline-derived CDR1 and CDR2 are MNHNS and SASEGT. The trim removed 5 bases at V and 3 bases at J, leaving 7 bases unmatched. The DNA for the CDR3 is TGTGCCAGCAGTTCGCTAGCGGGAGGGCGTCACACCGGGGAGCTGTTTTTT. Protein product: CASSSLAGGRHTGELFF.

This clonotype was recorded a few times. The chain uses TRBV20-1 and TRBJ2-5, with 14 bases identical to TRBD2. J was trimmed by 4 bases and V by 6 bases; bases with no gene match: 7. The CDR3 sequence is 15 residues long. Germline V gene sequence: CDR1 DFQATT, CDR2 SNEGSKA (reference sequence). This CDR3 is CSAGGLAGVPETQYF. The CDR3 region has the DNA TGCAGTGCAGGGGGACTAGCGGGAGTCCCAGAGACCCAGTACTTC.

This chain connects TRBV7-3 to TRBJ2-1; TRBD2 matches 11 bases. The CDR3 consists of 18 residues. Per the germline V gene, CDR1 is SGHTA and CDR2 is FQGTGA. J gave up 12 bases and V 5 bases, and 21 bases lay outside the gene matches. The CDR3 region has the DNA TGTGCCAGCAGCCCACTGGGAGATGTATTAGCGGGAGGGCCCCCGCAGTTCTTC. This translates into CASSPLGDVLAGGPPQFF.